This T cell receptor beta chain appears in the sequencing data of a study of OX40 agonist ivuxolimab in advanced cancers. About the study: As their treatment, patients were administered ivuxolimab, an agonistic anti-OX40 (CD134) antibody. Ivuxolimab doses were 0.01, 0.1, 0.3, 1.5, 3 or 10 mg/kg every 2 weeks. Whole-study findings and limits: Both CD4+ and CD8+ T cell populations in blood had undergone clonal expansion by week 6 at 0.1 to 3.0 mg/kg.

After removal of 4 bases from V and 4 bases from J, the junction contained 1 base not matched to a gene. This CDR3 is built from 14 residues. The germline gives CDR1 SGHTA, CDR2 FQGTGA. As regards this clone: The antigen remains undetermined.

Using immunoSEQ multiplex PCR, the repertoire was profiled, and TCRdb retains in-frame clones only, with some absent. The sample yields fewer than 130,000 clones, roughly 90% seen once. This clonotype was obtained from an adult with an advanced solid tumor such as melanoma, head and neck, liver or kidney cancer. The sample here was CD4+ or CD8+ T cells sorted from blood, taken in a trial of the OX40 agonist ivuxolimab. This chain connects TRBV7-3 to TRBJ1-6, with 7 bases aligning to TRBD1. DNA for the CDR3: TGTGCCAGCAGCTCGGGACAGTATAATTCACCCCTCCACTTT. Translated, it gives CASSSGQYNSPLHF.